These 26 T cell receptor beta chains share one sample of origin, sequenced in a study of blood T cell repertoires in COVID-19. Produced via immunoSEQ multiplex PCR; TCRdb's table is partial and in-frame only. Found here are some 190,000 clones, approximately 86% of them singletons; the top ten hold 6.5% to 7.5%. The sample comprised peripheral blood. These receptors were obtained from an elderly man with COVID-19, enrolled during active disease.

The J gene is TRBJ1-4, the V gene TRBV3-1 (or the pseudogene TRBV3-2); 9 bases are shared with TRBD1. CDR3 size: 15 residues. Trimming cost V 4 bases and J 8 bases; bases outside gene matches: 8. CDR1 is LGHDT, CDR2 YNNKEL, per germline (reference sequence). The CDR3 spells CASSPPGTGNEKLFF. Written as DNA, the CDR3 is TGTGCCAGCAGCCCGCCCGGGACAGGGAACGAAAAACTGTTTTTT.

The V gene is TRBV6-5, the J gene TRBJ2-5; D may be TRBD2 (7 bases). This CDR3 is built from 14 residues. V lost 6 bases and J 4 bases, leaving 15 bases between the germline ends. The germline V gene encodes CDR1 MNHEY and CDR2 SVGAGI. The CDR3 DNA reads as TGTGCCAGCAGCTACACAGGGAGGGCAGAGACCCAGTACTTC. This gives the protein CASSYTGRAETQYF.

This chain uses TRBV18 with TRBJ1-1, with D possibly TRBD1 on 5 matching bases. V lost 2 bases and J lost 3, with 16 bases in between. Per the germline V gene, CDR1 is KGHSH and CDR2 is LQKENI. The CDR3 extends over 16 amino acids. The CDR3 is CASSPVAGIGDTEAFF. The CDR3 DNA is TGTGCCAGCTCACCAGTGGCAGGGATAGGGGACACTGAAGCTTTCTTT.

The genes are TRBV7-9 and TRBJ1-2, with 12 nucleotides matching TRBD1. CDR1 is SEHNR, CDR2 FQNEAQ, per germline (reference sequence). The CDR3 runs 14 residues. Unmatched junction bases numbered 3, after V lost 6 bases and J lost 4 bases. CDR3: CASRGTGGSYGYTF. CDR3 DNA: TGTGCCAGCAGGGGGACAGGGGGCTCCTATGGCTACACCTTC. Filled out from reference TRBV7-9 and TRBJ1-2, the complete variable domain reads DTGVSQNPRHKITKRGQNVTFRCDPISEHNRLYWYRQTLGQGPEFLTYFQNEAQLEKSRLLSDRFSAERPKGSFSTLEIQRTEQGDSAMYLCASRGTGGSYGYTFGSGTRLTVV.

This clone turned up a few times. This chain connects TRBV28 to TRBJ1-4; 8 nucleotides match TRBD1. V trimming: 3 bases; J trimming: 0 bases; junction bases outside the gene matches: 3. The CDR3 runs to 16 residues. Per the germline V gene, CDR1 is MDHEN and CDR2 is SYDVKM. CDR3 in DNA: TGTGCCAGCAGTTTTGCAGGGGGCGCAACTAATGAAAAACTGTTTTTT. Translation: CASSFAGGATNEKLFF.

V gene TRBV19 combines with J gene TRBJ1-1; 7 bases are shared with TRBD1. J lost 3 bases, V lost 5 bases, and 9 bases had no gene match. This CDR3 region has 15 residues. In germline, CDR1 is LNHDA, CDR2 SQIVND (reference sequence). CDR3 nucleotides: TGTGCCAGTAGTTTGAACAGGGGATGGGACACTGAAGCTTTCTTT. Its translation is CASSLNRGWDTEAFF.

This clone was found many times. The rearrangement joins TRBV7-9 to TRBJ2-6; 7 bases line up with TRBD2. The CDR3 extends over 17 amino acids. Germline lookup yields CDR1 SEHNR and CDR2 FQNEAQ (reference sequence). Unmatched junction bases numbered 7, after V lost 5 bases and J lost 0 bases. This CDR3 reads CASSPSGASSGANVLTF. In DNA form, the CDR3 reads TGTGCCAGCAGCCCAAGCGGGGCCAGCTCTGGGGCCAACGTCCTGACTTTC.

This chain joins TRBV18 and TRBJ2-7, with 8 bases identical to TRBD1. This CDR3 has 15 amino acids. Trimming at V came to 2 bases and at J to 3 bases, leaving 6 bases not matched to a gene. The germline CDR1 and CDR2 sequences are KGHSH and LQKENI. CDR3 loop: CASSPVRTGNYEQYF. CDR3 sequence (DNA): TGTGCCAGCTCACCAGTGCGGACAGGGAACTACGAGCAGTACTTC.

This clone was seen a few times. The chain links TRBV27 to TRBJ1-2; D is possibly TRBD1 (5 bases). The CDR3 loop spans 13 amino acids. In germline, CDR1 is MNHEY, CDR2 SMNVEV (reference sequence). Deletions cut 10 bases from V and 4 bases from J, with 16 bases between. CDR3 bases: TGTGCCACCGGAGCCGGGGGGGGCTATGGCTACACCTTC. This sequence encodes CATGAGGGYGYTF.

CDR3 residues: CASSLGLAGEMAQYF. The CDR3 bases are TGTGCCAGCAGTCTGGGACTAGCGGGGGAGATGGCCCAGTACTTC. This chain joins TRBV28 and TRBJ2-5, with TRBD2 matching 14 bases. The CDR3 extends over 15 amino acids. J gave up 9 bases and V 5 bases, and 8 bases lay outside the gene matches. The germline V gene encodes CDR1 MDHEN and CDR2 SYDVKM.

The CDR3 coding sequence is TGTGCCAGCAGCCCTCGCAGGGGGTACGCTTTCTTT. Its translation is CASSPRRGYAFF. V usage is TRBV5-6 and J usage is TRBJ1-1; 7 bases line up with TRBD1. The CDR3 covers 12 residues. V shed 4 bases and J 11 bases; nucleotides not matched to a gene: 8. Germline lookup yields CDR1 SGHDT and CDR2 YYEEEE. Full variable domain (rest looked up from reference TRBV5-6 and TRBJ1-1): DAGVTQSPTHLIKTRGQQVTLRCSPKSGHDTVSWYQQALGQGPQFIFQYYEEEERQRGNFPDRFSGHQFPNYSSELNVNALLLGDSALYLCASSPRRGYAFFGQGTRLTVV.

V usage is TRBV7-9 and J usage is TRBJ2-5, with TRBD1 matching 9 bases. Looked up from germline, CDR1 is SEHNR and CDR2 is FQNEAQ (reference sequence). V gave up 1 base and J gave up 0 bases; unmatched junction bases: 0. The CDR3 runs to 15 residues. For the CDR3, the DNA is TGTGCCAGCAGCTTAGGACAGGGGGACCAAGAGACCCAGTACTTC. Encoded protein: CASSLGQGDQETQYF.

The rearrangement joins TRBV15 to TRBJ2-3, with 7 nucleotides matching TRBD2. Germline V gene lookup returns CDR1 LNHNV and CDR2 YYDKDF (reference sequence). This CDR3 contains 16 residues. V lost 0 bases, J lost 1 base, and 4 bases stayed unmatched. CDR3 nucleotide sequence: TGTGCCACCAGCAGAGATCTGGCGGGGGGCACAGATACGCAGTATTTT. Its protein is CATSRDLAGGTDTQYF.

This chain joins TRBV5-1 and TRBJ1-2, with TRBD1 matching 7 bases. With V trimmed by 4 bases and J by 6 bases, 12 bases remained unmatched. Germline CDR1 SGHRS, CDR2 YFSETQ. The CDR3 totals 15 residues. CDR3 sequence (DNA): TGCGCCAGCAGCCCTTCCGTGACAGGGTTGAATGGCTACACCTTC. Residues: CASSPSVTGLNGYTF.

CDR3 loop: CASSVSSGQGYGYTF. The CDR3 bases are TGTGCCAGCAGCGTGTCTTCAGGGCAAGGCTATGGCTACACCTTC. The chain joins TRBV9 to TRBJ1-2; perhaps TRBD1 as D (5 bases). Trimming stripped 2 bases from V and 4 bases from J, with 15 bases between. This CDR3 is 15 amino acids long. The germline V gene encodes CDR1 SGDLS and CDR2 YYNGEE.

The chain is built from TRBV19 and TRBJ1-1; D is possibly TRBD1 (5 bases). The germline CDR1 and CDR2 sequences are LNHDA and SQIVND (reference sequence). Between the trimmed V and J ends, which lost 7 bases and 8 bases, there was a span of 20 bases. This CDR3 region has 14 residues. In nucleotides, the CDR3 is TGTGCCAGTACCAGCGGCCGGGGGTCGCCCGAAGCTTTCTTT. It codes for CASTSGRGSPEAFF.

The genes are TRBV10-1 and TRBJ1-1; the D is unclear. CDR1 is WNHNN and CDR2 is SYGVQD in the germline V gene (reference sequence). There are 11 residues in the CDR3. V was pared by 11 bases and J by 0 bases, with 7 bases between. The CDR3 here is CAGRMNTEAFF. The CDR3 region has the DNA TGCGCCGGTAGAATGAACACTGAAGCTTTCTTT.

The genes are TRBV11-3 and TRBJ2-5; 10 nucleotides agree with TRBD1. Unmatched junction bases numbered 5, after V lost 5 bases and J lost 5 bases. There are 14 residues in the CDR3. The V gene's germline CDR1 is SGHNT and CDR2 YENEEA. This chain's CDR3 is CASSRTGGSETQYF. CDR3 sequence (DNA): TGTGCCAGCAGCCGGACAGGGGGTTCGGAGACCCAGTACTTC. Complete variable domain (other parts from reference TRBV11-3 and TRBJ2-5): EAGVVQSPRYKIIEKKQPVAFWCNPISGHNTLYWYLQNLGQGPELLIRYENEEAVDDSQLPKDRFSAERLKGVDSTLKIQPAELGDSAVYLCASSRTGGSETQYFGPGTRLLVL.

The chain carries TRBV6-2 or TRBV6-3 and TRBJ1-5; a possible D gene is TRBD1 (5 bases). Trimming removed 5 bases from V and 8 bases from J, with 16 bases in between. There are 14 residues in the CDR3. Per the germline V gene, CDR1 is MNHEY and CDR2 is SVGEGT. This CDR3 is CASSAQVLIEPQHF. In DNA form, the CDR3 reads TGTGCCAGCAGTGCACAGGTTCTCATTGAGCCCCAGCATTTT.

The chain is built from TRBV27 and TRBJ1-3, with D possibly matching TRBD1 (6 bases). V was pared by 3 bases and J by 0 bases, with 27 bases between. The CDR3 is 21 amino acids. Germline assignment: CDR1 MNHEY and CDR2 SMNVEV (reference sequence). CDR3 bases: TGTGCCAGCAGTTTTCGCGGTCAGGGGCGGTTACAGGGATCCTCTGGAAACACCATATATTTT. This encodes CASSFRGQGRLQGSSGNTIYF.

This clone was counted once. The V and J genes are TRBV5-1 and TRBJ2-3; 10 positions agree with TRBD2. This CDR3 contains 17 residues. V lost 2 bases to trimming and J lost 0 bases; unmatched junction nucleotides: 6. Germline CDR1 is SGHRS and CDR2 is YFSETQ. CDR3 loop: CASSFASGGASTDTQYF. The DNA for the CDR3 is TGCGCCAGCAGCTTCGCGAGCGGGGGGGCGAGCACAGATACGCAGTATTTT.

The chain recombines TRBV28 with TRBJ1-5; no reliable D call. Germline V lookup: CDR1 MDHEN, CDR2 SYDVKM. Between the trimmed V and J ends, which lost 10 bases and 4 bases, there was a span of 14 bases. This CDR3 is built from 13 residues. The CDR3 reads CATHRDFNQPQHF. Written as DNA, the CDR3 is TGTGCCACCCACCGGGATTTTAATCAGCCCCAGCATTTT.

This chain joins TRBV27 and TRBJ1-4, with 7 bases matching TRBD1. Germline assignment: CDR1 MNHEY and CDR2 SMNVEV (reference sequence). V shed 5 bases, J shed 6 bases, and the junction held 9 bases outside the gene matches. The length of the CDR3 is 15 residues. The CDR3 reads CASSPSRGAYEKLFF. CDR3 coding DNA: TGTGCCAGCAGTCCATCCAGGGGGGCTTATGAAAAACTGTTTTTT.

This clone was seen just once. CDR3 region: CASSGIMGTDYSNQPQHF. The CDR3 region has the DNA TGTGCCAGCAGTGGGATCATGGGGACAGATTATAGCAATCAGCCCCAGCATTTT. The chain uses TRBV6-1 and TRBJ1-5, with 7 bases matching TRBD1. Trimming removed 4 bases from V and 0 bases from J; junction bases left unmatched: 12. Germline lookup yields CDR1 MNHNS and CDR2 SASEGT. CDR3 length: 18 residues.

The chain links TRBV19 to TRBJ1-2; TRBD1 matches 7 bases. CDR3 size: 13 residues. Germline CDR1 and CDR2: LNHDA and SQIVND (reference sequence). Trimming removed 9 bases from V and 3 bases from J; junction bases left unmatched: 7. The CDR3 nucleotides read TGTGCCAGCCAAAACAGGGGAGACTATGGCTACACCTTC. As protein: CASQNRGDYGYTF.

In the case of this clone: Other nucleotide sequences in the sample specify the same CDR3. J is TRBJ1-2 and V is TRBV19; TRBD1 agrees at 9 bases. CDR1 and CDR2 from the germline V gene are LNHDA and SQIVND (reference sequence). The J segment lost 6 bases and the V segment lost 4 bases, leaving 6 bases of the junction unmatched. The CDR3 is 14 residues long. CDR3 region: CASSRDRDPDGYTF. CDR3 sequence (DNA): TGTGCCAGTAGTAGGGACAGGGACCCCGATGGCTACACCTTC.